This TCR beta chain was obtained from a study of shared clonotypes between healthy human individuals. Sequenced by immunoSEQ multiplex PCR; TCRdb stores in-frame clones only, minus some. The table lists about 460,000 clones, approximately 77% of them singletons, with around 12% in the top ten. The V end lost 1 base, the J end lost 6 bases, and 9 bases lay between the germline ends. The CDR3 length is 13 residues. Germline V gene lookup returns CDR1 SGHTA and CDR2 FQGNSA. The V and J genes are TRBV7-2 and TRBJ2-5; tentatively, D is TRBD2 (5 bases). The sequencing sample was made of PBMCs. The sequence came from a woman between 40 and 50 years old in good health. Some clones in this sample may be carry-over from other donors' samples. CDR3 DNA: TGTGCCAGCAGCTTAGGCTCCGGGAAGACCCAGTACTTC. Translation: CASSLGSGKTQYF.